This is a list of T cell receptor beta chains from one sample in a study of blood T cell repertoires in COVID-19. Here immunoSEQ multiplex PCR was the method, and the copy in TCRdb shows in-frame clones only, minus some. The data contain 180,000 or so clones, around 83% of them singletons. Sequenced material: peripheral blood. These receptors were collected from a man aged 18 to 30 with acute or convalescent COVID-19. CDR3s include the opening cysteine and the closing phenylalanine or tryptophan. The D gene is left open where the match is weak. Some rows have no size entry. The others give once, few or many, or a class for an expanded clone.

J	length	size	D	V	CDR3	DNA
TRBJ2-3	15	.	TRBD1	TRBV19	CASSPRTGNTDTQYF	TGTGCCAGTAGTCCTCGGACAGGGAACACAGATACGCAGTATTTT
TRBJ2-3	15	.	.	TRBV4-1	CASSQGGIAQNTQYF	TGCGCCAGCAGCCAAGGAGGGATCGCACAAAATACGCAGTATTTT
TRBJ2-7	15	.	TRBD1	TRBV6-7	CASSSRDSPKNEQYF	TGTGCCAGCAGTTCCCGGGACAGCCCAAAGAACGAGCAGTACTTC
TRBJ1-5	13	.	.	TRBV10-3	CATGGTGNQPQHF	TGTGCCACCGGCGGTACTGGCAATCAGCCCCAGCATTTT
TRBJ1-5	15	few	.	TRBV7-2	CASTQEGQGNQPQHF	TGTGCCAGCACCCAAGAGGGGCAGGGGAATCAGCCCCAGCATTTT
TRBJ1-5	21	few	TRBD1	TRBV5-3	CARSTSTRGNRGEVGNQPQHF	TGTGCCAGAAGCACAAGTACCCGAGGAAACAGGGGAGAGGTAGGCAATCAGCCCCAGCATTTT
TRBJ2-1	16	.	.	TRBV6-1	CASSDTAGRGRNEQFF	TGTGCCAGCAGTGACACGGCTGGCAGGGGGAGGAATGAGCAGTTCTTC
TRBJ1-1	13	.	TRBD1	TRBV14	CASSPGRQGRAFF	TGTGCCAGCAGCCCAGGTAGACAGGGGCGAGCTTTCTTT
TRBJ2-1	16	.	TRBD2	TRBV3-1/TRBV3-2	CASSPDSGGGNNEQFF	TGTGCCAGCAGCCCCGATAGCGGGGGGGGGAACAATGAGCAGTTCTTC
TRBJ1-5	15	.	TRBD1	TRBV7-9	CASSSTTGGNQPQHF	TGTGCCAGCAGCTCGACGACAGGGGGGAATCAGCCCCAGCATTTT
TRBJ2-6	16	.	.	TRBV25-1	CASSEEKGSGANVLTF	TGTGCCAGCAGTGAAGAAAAGGGGTCTGGGGCCAACGTCCTGACTTTC
TRBJ1-5	14	.	TRBD1	TRBV6-5	CASSQGGSNQPQHF	TGTGCCAGCAGTCAGGGGGGAAGCAATCAGCCCCAGCATTTT
TRBJ1-5	15	once	TRBD1	TRBV5-1	CASSLDGQAYQPQHF	TGCGCCAGCAGCTTGGACGGACAGGCTTATCAGCCCCAGCATTTT
TRBJ2-7	15	.	TRBD1	TRBV5-1	CASRYNDRGSYEQYF	TGCGCCAGCAGATATAACGACAGGGGTTCCTACGAGCAGTACTTC
TRBJ2-2	16	.	.	TRBV6-1	CASSELGPGVTGELFF	TGTGCCAGCAGTGAATTGGGACCAGGGGTCACCGGGGAGCTGTTTTTT
TRBJ2-5	18	.	.	TRBV11-2	CASSLGSWGDPNQETQYF	TGTGCCAGCAGCTTAGGTTCTTGGGGCGACCCAAACCAAGAGACCCAGTACTTC
TRBJ1-5	16	once	.	TRBV11-2	CASSLRAGRPNQPQHF	TGTGCCAGCAGCCTCAGGGCAGGACGCCCCAATCAGCCCCAGCATTTT
TRBJ2-3	14	.	TRBD1	TRBV7-7	CASSPTGGSDTQYF	TGTGCCAGCAGCCCGACAGGGGGTTCAGATACGCAGTATTTT
TRBJ2-7	11	.	.	TRBV6-5	CASTETYEQYF	TGTGCCAGCACAGAAACCTACGAGCAGTACTTC
TRBJ2-2	15	.	.	TRBV18	CASSPMNGNTGELFF	TGTGCCAGCTCACCAATGAACGGGAACACCGGGGAGCTGTTTTTT
TRBJ2-5	15	.	.	TRBV2	CASRLQGTYQETQYF	TGTGCCAGCAGATTGCAGGGGACGTACCAAGAGACCCAGTACTTC
TRBJ2-7	14	.	.	TRBV27	CASSQTGLSYEQYF	TGTGCCAGCAGCCAGACAGGTCTCTCCTACGAGCAGTACTTC
TRBJ2-7	14	.	TRBD1	TRBV5-1	CASSHDRVTYEQYF	TGCGCCAGCAGCCACGACAGGGTCACATACGAGCAGTACTTC
TRBJ1-2	13	.	.	TRBV11-2	CASSPGTGIGYTF	TGTGCCAGCAGCCCGGGTACAGGGATTGGCTACACCTTC
TRBJ1-4	15	.	TRBD1	TRBV7-9	CASSLVVDRGAKLFF	TGTGCCAGCAGCTTGGTTGTGGACAGGGGGGCAAAACTGTTTTTT
TRBJ2-7	14	once	.	TRBV6-5	CASRKGLGEREQYF	TGTGCCAGCAGGAAGGGACTGGGAGAGAGGGAGCAGTACTTC
TRBJ2-3	13	.	.	TRBV19	CASSAAGTDTQYF	TGTGCCAGTAGTGCCGCGGGCACAGATACGCAGTATTTT
TRBJ1-2	15	.	.	TRBV19	CASSIGDRGGYGYTF	TGTGCCAGTAGTATTGGGGATAGGGGAGGCTATGGCTACACCTTC
TRBJ2-2	16	.	.	TRBV25-1	CASSDPRAANTGELFF	TGTGCCAGCAGTGACCCCAGGGCTGCGAACACCGGGGAGCTGTTTTTT
TRBJ1-2	14	.	.	TRBV6-1	CASSELRGPNGYTF	TGTGCCAGCAGTGAACTAAGGGGTCCTAATGGCTACACCTTC
TRBJ1-2	12	once	.	TRBV28	CASSLRVRGYTF	TGTGCCAGCAGCCTCAGGGTTCGTGGCTACACCTTC
TRBJ2-5	15	many	TRBD2	TRBV29-1	CSVESLAGGRETQYF	TGCAGCGTTGAGAGTCTAGCGGGGGGGCGAGAGACCCAGTACTTC
TRBJ2-7	14	.	.	TRBV12-5	CASAEGGSSYEQYF	TGTGCTAGTGCCGAAGGGGGAAGCTCCTACGAGCAGTACTTC